The T cell receptor beta chain described here comes from a study of T cell responses to AZD1222 COVID-19 vaccine. Findings of the study overall: Clonal diversity may have been underestimated, and the donors were mostly white British, with more females than males. Spike as a whole was targeted by vaccine-associated CD4 TCRs, dominant at 160-218 and 743-854. Unmutated variant regions are reportedly the target of nearly half of TCRs that are spike-specific. No day 14 peak samples; only post-peak repertoires were characterized.

Note on this clone: Its matching antigen is unknown.

Method: immunoSEQ multiplex PCR; TCRdb's copy keeps in-frame clones and lacks some. Among some 120,000 clones listed, more than 75% were seen once. The CDR3 consists of 17 residues. Trimming cost V 3 bases and J 8 bases; bases outside gene matches: 14. CDR1 and CDR2 (germline): LGHNA, YNFKEQ. This receptor was identified in an adult in good health. This material consisted of peripheral blood, taken on day 0 of AZD1222 vaccination. The chain carries TRBV4-2 and TRBJ2-1; 9 bases fit TRBD2. As DNA, the CDR3 is TGTGCCAGCAGCCACCAGACTAGCGGCTCACCTCGGGATGAGCAGTTCTTC. Protein: CASSHQTSGSPRDEQFF.